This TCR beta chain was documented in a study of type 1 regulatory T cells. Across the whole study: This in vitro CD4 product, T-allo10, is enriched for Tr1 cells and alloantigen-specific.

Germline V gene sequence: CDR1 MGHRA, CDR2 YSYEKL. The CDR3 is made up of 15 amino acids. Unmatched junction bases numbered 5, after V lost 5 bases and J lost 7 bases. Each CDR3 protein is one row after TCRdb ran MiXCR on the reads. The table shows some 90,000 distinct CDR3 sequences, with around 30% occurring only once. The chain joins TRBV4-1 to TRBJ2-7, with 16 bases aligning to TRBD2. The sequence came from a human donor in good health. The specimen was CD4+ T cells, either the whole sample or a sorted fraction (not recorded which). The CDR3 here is CASSSPGLAGGEQYF. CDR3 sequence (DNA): TGCGCCAGCAGCTCTCCGGGACTAGCGGGAGGGGAGCAGTACTTC.